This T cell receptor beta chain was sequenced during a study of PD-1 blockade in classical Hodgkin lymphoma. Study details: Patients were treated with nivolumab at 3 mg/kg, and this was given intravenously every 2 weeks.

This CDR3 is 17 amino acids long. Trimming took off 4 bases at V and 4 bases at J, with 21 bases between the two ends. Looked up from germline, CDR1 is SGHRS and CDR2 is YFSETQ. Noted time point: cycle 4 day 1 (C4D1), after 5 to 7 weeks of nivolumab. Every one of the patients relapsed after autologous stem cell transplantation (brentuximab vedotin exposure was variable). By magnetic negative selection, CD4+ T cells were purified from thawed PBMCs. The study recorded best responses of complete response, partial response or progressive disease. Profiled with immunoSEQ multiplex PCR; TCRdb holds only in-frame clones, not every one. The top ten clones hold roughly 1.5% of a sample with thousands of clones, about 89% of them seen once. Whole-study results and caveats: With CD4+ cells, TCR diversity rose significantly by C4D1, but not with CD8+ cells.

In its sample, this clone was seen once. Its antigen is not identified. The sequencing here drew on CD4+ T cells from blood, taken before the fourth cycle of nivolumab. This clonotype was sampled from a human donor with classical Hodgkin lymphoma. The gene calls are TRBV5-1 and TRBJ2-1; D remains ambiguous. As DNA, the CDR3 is TGCGCCAGCAGCGTACTACCGGGTCCGGATCATTACAATGAGCAGTTCTTC. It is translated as CASSVLPGPDHYNEQFF.